The 5 T cell receptor beta chains reported below all come from one sample, sequenced in a study of blood T cells in healthy people across ages. Combining a sample-barcoded 5' primer with a J-beta primer mix, a second PCR ran for roughly 7 to 12 cycles. From the 5' RACE reads, TCRdb called clonotypes with MiXCR, one entry per CDR3 protein. The top ten hold about 4.1% of the sample, which has 1.5 million to 1.8 million distinct CDR3 sequences, roughly two fifths seen once. Specimen: blood. Source of these receptors: a woman under 30 in good health.

There are a few counts of this clonotype. As DNA, the CDR3 is TGTGCCAGCACCTCGGAGAGACTAGCGGTCAATGAGCAGTTCTTC. This translates into CASTSERLAVNEQFF. The chain has TRBV7-8 and TRBJ2-1, with 9 bases that match TRBD2. In germline, CDR1 is SGHVS, CDR2 FQNEAQ. After removal of 7 bases from V and 6 bases from J, the junction contained 10 bases not matched to a gene. The CDR3 contains 15 residues.

The V gene is TRBV11-2, the J gene TRBJ2-7; maybe TRBD2 (6 bases). With 2 bases removed from V and 3 bases from J, the gap between germline ends came to 14 bases. Germline V gene lookup returns CDR1 SGHAT and CDR2 FQNNGV. The CDR3 has 15 amino acids. The CDR3 here is CASSLYQGGNYEQYF. In DNA form, the CDR3 reads TGTGCCAGCAGCTTATACCAGGGAGGAAACTACGAGCAGTACTTC. Variable domain in full (rest from reference TRBV11-2 and TRBJ2-7): EAGVAQSPRYKIIEKRQSVAFWCNPISGHATLYWYQQILGQGPKLLIQFQNNGVVDDSQLPKDRFSAERLKGVDSTLKIQPAKLEDSAVYLCASSLYQGGNYEQYFGPGTRLTVT.

The chain carries TRBV27 and TRBJ1-2; D not certain. Deletions cut 4 bases from V and 1 base from J, with 16 bases between. CDR1 is MNHEY, CDR2 SMNVEV, per germline (reference sequence). CDR3 length equals 16 residues. The CDR3 loop is CASSSLLDNLNYGYTF. CDR3 bases: TGTGCCAGCAGTTCTCTCCTCGACAACCTTAACTATGGCTACACCTTC.

The J gene is TRBJ2-7, the V gene TRBV20-1, with 11 nucleotides matching TRBD2. The CDR3 covers 16 residues. Germline V gene lookup returns CDR1 DFQATT and CDR2 SNEGSKA (reference sequence). J gave up 3 bases and V 2 bases, and 9 bases lay outside the gene matches. For the CDR3, the DNA is TGCAGTGCTAGACCCTCACTAGCGGGAGTCTTCTACGAGCAGTACTTC. It specifies CSARPSLAGVFYEQYF.

The genes are TRBV20-1 and TRBJ1-4; the D is unclear. CDR3 size: 14 residues. Germline V lookup: CDR1 DFQATT, CDR2 SNEGSKA (reference sequence). V was shortened by 7 bases and J by 8 bases, with 20 bases between the two germline ends. Here the CDR3 DNA reads TGCAGTGTAAACAGTGGCCTAGTGATGGAAAAACTGTTTTTT. Protein product: CSVNSGLVMEKLFF.